These 30 T cell receptor beta chains share one sample of origin, sequenced in a study of blood T cell repertoires in COVID-19. TCRdb's copy holds only in-frame clones and misses some; the assay was immunoSEQ multiplex PCR. Seen here are some 110,000 clones, roughly 85% observed once, and the top ten hold 1.1% to 1.5%. Sample: peripheral blood. The receptors originated from a man aged 35 to 55 with acute or convalescent COVID-19.

V usage is TRBV6-5 and J usage is TRBJ2-2, with 14 bases identical to TRBD2. The CDR3 has 16 amino acids. CDR1 is MNHEY, CDR2 SVGAGI, per germline. The V and J ends lost 2 bases and 7 bases, in that order; junction bases with no gene match: 3. CDR3 sequence: CASSYGLAGGGGELFF. For the CDR3, the DNA is TGTGCCAGCAGTTACGGACTAGCGGGAGGCGGCGGGGAGCTGTTTTTT.

The chain links TRBV7-2 to TRBJ2-7, with 10 bases identical to TRBD2. The CDR3 runs 15 residues. Germline V gene data show CDR1 as SGHTA and CDR2 as FQGNSA. J lost 6 bases, V lost 3 bases, and 8 bases had no gene match. CDR3 residues: CASSFTSGTYSEQYF. The CDR3 DNA reads as TGTGCCAGCAGCTTTACTAGCGGGACTTATTCCGAGCAGTACTTC.

The V call is TRBV2, the J call TRBJ2-3; 8 positions match TRBD2. This CDR3 region has 12 residues. In germline, CDR1 is SNHLY, CDR2 FYNNEI. CDR3: CSGSGTTDTQYF. The DNA for the CDR3 is TGTTCCGGTAGCGGGACCACAGATACGCAGTATTTT.

This rearrangement joins TRBV20-1 to TRBJ1-1, with a possible D match to TRBD1 (5 bases). The V gene's germline CDR1 is DFQATT and CDR2 SNEGSKA (reference sequence). Between the trimmed V and J ends, which lost 5 bases and 3 bases, there was a span of 7 bases. CDR3 size: 11 residues. This chain's CDR3 is CSAAGDTEAFF. The CDR3 DNA is TGCAGTGCTGCGGGGGACACTGAAGCTTTCTTT.

V is TRBV18 and J is TRBJ1-6, with D maybe TRBD1 (6 bases). Germline CDR1 reads KGHSH; CDR2 reads LQKENI. Trimming took 6 bases from V and 5 from J, leaving 14 bases between them. The CDR3 is 15 residues long. CDR3 sequence reads: CASSLTGQNNSPLHF. CDR3 nucleotide sequence: TGTGCCAGCTCGCTTACGGGACAAAATAATTCACCCCTCCACTTT.

The chain has TRBV5-1 and TRBJ1-2; 7 bases align to TRBD1. The CDR3 has 15 residues. J was trimmed by 6 bases and V by 5 bases; bases with no gene match: 13. Germline assignment: CDR1 SGHRS and CDR2 YFSETQ. CDR3 sequence reads: CASSRYQGGVDGYTF. The CDR3 nucleotides read TGCGCCAGCAGTAGATATCAGGGGGGAGTGGATGGCTACACCTTC.

V and J are TRBV5-1 and TRBJ2-1; 14 bases agree with TRBD2. The V gene end was trimmed by 0 bases and the J gene end by 6 bases; junction bases not matched to a gene: 8. CDR3 length equals 18 residues. CDR1 and CDR2 from the germline V gene are SGHRS and YFSETQ. The CDR3: CASSLVGTSGSPLNEQFF. The CDR3 DNA follows: TGCGCCAGCAGCTTGGTAGGGACTAGCGGGAGTCCCCTCAATGAGCAGTTCTTC.

The chain employs TRBV7-6 and TRBJ2-2; TRBD2 aligns across 10 bases. V trimming: 0 bases; J trimming: 7 bases; junction bases outside the gene matches: 5. CDR1 and CDR2 (germline): SGHVS, FNYEAQ. CDR3 length: 16 residues. CDR3 DNA: TGTGCCAGCAGCTTAGCGCTAGCGGGAGTTGGCGGGGAGCTGTTTTTT. Residues: CASSLALAGVGGELFF.

As for this clone: The same CDR3 can be traced to other DNA sequences in this sample. The rearrangement uses TRBV5-1 and TRBJ2-7, with TRBD1 matching 7 bases. The J segment lost 4 bases and the V segment lost 3 bases, leaving 1 base of the junction unmatched. Germline V lookup: CDR1 SGHRS, CDR2 YFSETQ. This CDR3 is 12 amino acids long. The CDR3 nucleotides read TGCGCCAGCAGCTCGGGACAGTACGAGCAGTACTTC. This gives the protein CASSSGQYEQYF.

V usage is TRBV28 and J usage is TRBJ2-5, with TRBD2 matching over 7 bases. Trimming cost V 6 bases and J 1 base; bases outside gene matches: 2. There are 13 residues in the CDR3. CDR1 is MDHEN and CDR2 is SYDVKM in the germline V gene. CDR3 in DNA: TGTGCCAGCAGGCCGGGGGGCCAAGAGACCCAGTACTTC. It specifies CASRPGGQETQYF.

A few counts support this clone. The V gene is TRBV2, the J gene TRBJ1-5, with 7 bases matching TRBD1. The germline V gene has CDR1 SNHLY and CDR2 FYNNEI. CDR3 length: 14 amino acids. V lost 4 bases to trimming and J lost 5 bases; unmatched junction nucleotides: 5. In DNA, the CDR3 is TGTGCCAGCAGTGGACAGGGACGATATCAGCCCCAGCATTTT. It specifies CASSGQGRYQPQHF. Drawing the rest from reference TRBV2 and TRBJ1-5, the complete variable domain is EPEVTQTPSHQVTQMGQEVILRCVPISNHLYFYWYRQILGQKVEFLVSFYNNEISEKSEIFDDQFSVERPDGSNFTLKIRSTKLEDSAMYFCASSGQGRYQPQHFGDGTRLSIL.

The chain joins TRBV5-1 to TRBJ2-5, with 13 bases aligning to TRBD2. This CDR3 is 16 amino acids long. The V gene end was trimmed by 4 bases and the J gene end by 4 bases; junction bases not matched to a gene: 7. CDR1 and CDR2 (germline): SGHRS, YFSETQ. CDR3 protein: CASSPPGLAGRETQYF. The CDR3 coding sequence is TGCGCCAGCAGCCCCCCGGGACTAGCGGGAAGAGAGACCCAGTACTTC.

This clone was found a few times. This sequence joins TRBV3-1 (or the pseudogene TRBV3-2) and TRBJ2-1; possibly TRBD1 for D (6 bases). Trimming took 1 base from V and 1 from J, leaving 11 bases between them. This CDR3 contains 16 residues. The germline V gene encodes CDR1 LGHDT and CDR2 YNNKEL (reference sequence). The CDR3 protein is CASSQGFTGSYNEQFF. CDR3 nucleotide sequence: TGTGCCAGCAGCCAAGGATTTACAGGGTCCTACAATGAGCAGTTCTTC.

The chain combines TRBV6-5 with TRBJ1-6; 8 bases fit TRBD1. The J segment lost 9 bases and the V segment lost 6 bases, leaving 4 bases of the junction unmatched. This CDR3 comprises 13 residues. Germline V lookup: CDR1 MNHEY, CDR2 SVGAGI. The CDR3 loop is CASRQGGLSPLHF. In nucleotides, the CDR3 is TGTGCCAGCAGACAGGGGGGCCTTTCACCCCTCCACTTT.

This chain joins TRBV19 and TRBJ2-7; 11 nucleotides agree with TRBD2. Germline V gene lookup returns CDR1 LNHDA and CDR2 SQIVND (reference sequence). V was clipped by 6 bases and J by 3 bases; unmatched bases: 4. CDR3 size: 14 residues. The CDR3 DNA reads TGTGCCAGTAGCGGGACTAGCGGAGTCTACGAGCAGTACTTC. This translates into CASSGTSGVYEQYF.

This clone turned up a few times. This chain joins TRBV11-2 and TRBJ1-5; D perhaps matches TRBD1 (6 bases). In germline, CDR1 is SGHAT, CDR2 FQNNGV. The CDR3 is 13 residues long. Trimming cost V 4 bases and J 5 bases, with 9 bases left between them. CDR3 loop: CASSSGQYQPQHF. In nucleotides, the CDR3 is TGTGCCAGCAGCTCCGGACAGTATCAGCCCCAGCATTTT.

The chain employs TRBV7-2 and TRBJ1-6; the D is unclear. From germline, CDR1 is SGHTA and CDR2 FQGNSA. Deletions cut 1 base from V and 0 bases from J, with 7 bases between. The CDR3 consists of 16 residues. The CDR3 protein is CASSLVRSSYNSPLHF. CDR3 in DNA: TGTGCCAGCAGCTTAGTAAGGAGCTCCTATAATTCACCCCTCCACTTT.

V gene TRBV19 combines with J gene TRBJ1-4; D might be TRBD1 (5 bases). Per the germline V gene, CDR1 is LNHDA and CDR2 is SQIVND (reference sequence). Between the trimmed V and J ends, which lost 6 bases and 3 bases, there was a span of 11 bases. The CDR3 spans 14 residues. The CDR3 nucleotides read TGTGCCAGTAGACCGACAGCACCTAATGAAAAACTGTTTTTT. The encoded protein is CASRPTAPNEKLFF.

The genes are TRBV4-2 and TRBJ1-2, with TRBD1 as a possible D gene (5 bases). Trimming took 1 base from V and 3 from J, leaving 6 bases between them. The CDR3 is 13 residues long. Germline lookup yields CDR1 LGHNA and CDR2 YNFKEQ. The CDR3 bases are TGTGCCAGCAGCCAAGTAGGGGACTATGGCTACACCTTC. This encodes CASSQVGDYGYTF.

CDR3 amino acids: CASSQLDRGKGEQYF. The DNA of the CDR3 is TGTGCCAGCAGTCAACTGGACAGGGGGAAAGGCGAGCAGTACTTC. The chain links TRBV2 to TRBJ2-7, with 10 nucleotides matching TRBD1. Germline assignment: CDR1 SNHLY and CDR2 FYNNEI. V gave up 5 bases and J gave up 6 bases; unmatched junction bases: 10. The CDR3 has 15 residues.

The rearrangement links TRBV25-1 to TRBJ1-6; 9 bases fit TRBD1. After removal of 6 bases from V and 2 bases from J, the junction contained 8 bases not matched to a gene. This CDR3 has 17 residues. The germline V gene has CDR1 MGHDK and CDR2 SYGVNS. The CDR3, as DNA: TGTGCCAGCAGGGACCGGGACAGGGCGCCCTATAATTCACCCCTCCACTTT. Its protein is CASRDRDRAPYNSPLHF.

This clone was picked up a small number of times. The chain joins TRBV11-3 to TRBJ1-4; 7 bases agree with TRBD1. V gave up 0 bases and J gave up 10 bases; unmatched junction bases: 23. Germline V gene sequence: CDR1 SGHNT, CDR2 YENEEA. The CDR3 length is 20 residues. The CDR3 DNA follows: TGTGCCAGCAGCTTAGAGGGGCTAAAAGGGGGCTTCCCCGAACCGGGAAAACTGTTTTTT. This gives the protein CASSLEGLKGGFPEPGKLFF. Supplemented by reference TRBV11-3 and TRBJ1-4, the full variable domain reads EAGVVQSPRYKIIEKKQPVAFWCNPISGHNTLYWYLQNLGQGPELLIRYENEEAVDDSQLPKDRFSAERLKGVDSTLKIQPAELGDSAVYLCASSLEGLKGGFPEPGKLFFGSGTQLSVL.

CDR3 protein: CAGRGLAGGYSYNEQFF. In DNA, the CDR3 is TGTGCCGGAAGAGGACTAGCGGGAGGATACTCCTACAATGAGCAGTTCTTC. The V gene is TRBV21-1, the J gene TRBJ2-1; the table's TRBD2 call for D was not verified on the DNA. TRBV21-1 is a recognized pseudogene. The CDR3 loop spans 17 amino acids.

The chain recombines TRBV4-2 with TRBJ2-1; TRBD2 agrees at 10 bases. This CDR3 spans 17 amino acids. Germline CDR1 is LGHNA and CDR2 is YNFKEQ. Trimming took 1 base from V and 10 from J; bases not matched to a gene: 13. In DNA, the CDR3 is TGTGCCAGCAGCCAAGCTGAATTCGCTAGCGGGAGTTACGAGCAGTTCTTC. The encoded protein is CASSQAEFASGSYEQFF.

This chain joins TRBV19 and TRBJ1-2, with a possible D match to TRBD1 (5 bases). Trimming cost V 3 bases and J 0 bases, with 17 bases left between them. The germline gives CDR1 LNHDA, CDR2 SQIVND (reference sequence). This CDR3 region has 17 residues. The CDR3, as DNA: TGTGCCAGTAGTATTCTGGGCAGGGAGGCAGCTAACTATGGCTACACCTTC. This translates into CASSILGREAANYGYTF.

The rearrangement uses TRBV2 and TRBJ2-7, with a tentative D call TRBD1 (6 bases). The length of the CDR3 is 13 residues. The V gene lost 6 bases and the J gene lost 5 bases, with 14 bases spanning the gap. Germline CDR1 is SNHLY and CDR2 is FYNNEI. The CDR3 here is CASRGTGKNEQYF. CDR3 nucleotides: TGTGCCAGCAGGGGTACAGGGAAGAACGAGCAGTACTTC.

V gene TRBV28 combines with J gene TRBJ1-1; 10 bases line up with TRBD1. Germline CDR1 reads MDHEN; CDR2 reads SYDVKM. The V and J ends lost 2 bases and 5 bases, in that order; junction bases with no gene match: 5. CDR3 size: 15 residues. The CDR3 coding sequence is TGTGCCAGCAGTTTAGGGGGGACAGGGGAAACTGAAGCTTTCTTT. This sequence encodes CASSLGGTGETEAFF.

The CDR3 sequence is CASSYPGGDTGELFF. The DNA for the CDR3 is TGTGCCAGCAGTTATCCGGGGGGGGACACCGGGGAGCTGTTTTTT. The V gene is TRBV6-2 or TRBV6-3, the J gene TRBJ2-2, with TRBD2 matching over 8 bases. The ends lost 3 bases at V and 3 bases at J; junction bases unmatched: 3. Germline V lookup: CDR1 MNHEY, CDR2 SVGEGT. CDR3 length: 15 residues.

The CDR3 coding sequence is TGCAGTGCTAGAGATGGAAGAGGCCTGTTTTTT. Amino acid sequence: CSARDGRGLFF. The gene calls are TRBV20-1 and TRBJ1-4; no definite D call. Between the trimmed V and J ends, which lost 0 bases and 14 bases, there was a span of 10 bases. This CDR3 has 11 residues. Per germline, CDR1 DFQATT and CDR2 SNEGSKA (reference sequence).

V usage is TRBV6-1 and J usage is TRBJ2-1; 14 bases agree with TRBD2. Germline assignment: CDR1 MNHNS and CDR2 SASEGT. After removal of 10 bases from V and 8 bases from J, the junction contained 10 bases not matched to a gene. CDR3 length: 15 residues. The CDR3 sequence is CATNDKGLAGDEQFF. In nucleotides, the CDR3 is TGTGCCACCAATGATAAGGGACTAGCGGGAGATGAGCAGTTCTTC.